This T cell receptor beta chain was found in a study of monozygotic twins with inflammatory bowel disease. Whole-study findings and limits: Support was absent for any single strong signal or clonotype linked to IBD. IBD patients had lower TCRbeta diversity (inverse Simpson) than healthy co-twins. IBD patients, compared with healthy twins, shared fewer clonotypes with others (especially with disease activity).

Every TCR library used around 3,400 ng of total RNA. No DNA is given; TCRdb re-called the 5' RACE reads and lists each CDR3 protein once. The sample's table shows 350,000 to 400,000 distinct CDR3 sequences. On this clonotype itself: Its antigen is as yet unknown.

There are 15 residues in the CDR3. Germline V gene sequence: CDR1 MNHEY, CDR2 SVGEGT. The origin of this receptor is a human donor with ulcerative colitis or Crohn's disease, or a healthy co-twin of an affected twin (not recorded which). The J gene is TRBJ2-3, the V gene TRBV6-2 or TRBV6-3; TCRdb indicates TRBD2, and absent DNA this call remains unverified. The specimen sequenced was blood. CDR3: CASKRLAENSDTQYF.